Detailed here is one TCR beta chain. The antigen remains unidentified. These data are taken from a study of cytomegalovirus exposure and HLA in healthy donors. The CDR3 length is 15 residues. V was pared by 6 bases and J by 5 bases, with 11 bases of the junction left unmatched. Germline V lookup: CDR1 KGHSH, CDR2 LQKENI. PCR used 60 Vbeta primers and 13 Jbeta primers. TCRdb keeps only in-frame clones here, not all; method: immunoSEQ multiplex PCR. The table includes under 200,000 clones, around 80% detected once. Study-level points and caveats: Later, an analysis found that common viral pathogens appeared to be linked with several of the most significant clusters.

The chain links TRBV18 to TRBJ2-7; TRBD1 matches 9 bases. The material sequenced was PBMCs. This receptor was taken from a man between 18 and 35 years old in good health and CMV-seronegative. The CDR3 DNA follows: TGTGCCAGCTCGCTCAACACAGGGGGCAAGGACGAGCAGTACTTC. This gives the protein CASSLNTGGKDEQYF.